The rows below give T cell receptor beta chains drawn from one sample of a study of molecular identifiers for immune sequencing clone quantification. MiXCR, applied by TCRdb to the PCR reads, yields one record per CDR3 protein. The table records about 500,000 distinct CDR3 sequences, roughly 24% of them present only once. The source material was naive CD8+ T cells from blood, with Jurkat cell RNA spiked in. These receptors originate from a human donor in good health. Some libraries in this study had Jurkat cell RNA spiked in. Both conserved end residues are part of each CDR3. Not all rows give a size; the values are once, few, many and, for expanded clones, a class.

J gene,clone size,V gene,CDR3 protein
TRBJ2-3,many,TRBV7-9,CASSPGLASTDTQYF
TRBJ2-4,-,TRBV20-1,CSARGRRDADVAKNIQYF
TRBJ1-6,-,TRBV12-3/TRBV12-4,CASSLTGHSGSSLHF
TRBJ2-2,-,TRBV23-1,CASSQRHHRGNTGELFF
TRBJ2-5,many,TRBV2,CASTLRLRDFQYQETQYF
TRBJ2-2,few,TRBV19,CASSMGGRPNTGELFF
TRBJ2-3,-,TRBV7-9,CASSFPRLAGGTDTQYF
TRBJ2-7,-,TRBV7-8,CASTSPGGSYEQYF
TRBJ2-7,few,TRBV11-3,CASSSSDSYEQYF
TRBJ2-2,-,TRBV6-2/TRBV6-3,CASRYRETNTGELLF
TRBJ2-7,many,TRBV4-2,CASSQVPGGIYEQYF
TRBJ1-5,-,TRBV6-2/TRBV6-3,CASSYSGFLYQPQHF
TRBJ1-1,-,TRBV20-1,CSARRMENTEAFF
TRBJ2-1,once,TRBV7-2,CATGSGGASHNEQFF
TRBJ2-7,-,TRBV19,CASSISGTGYEQYF
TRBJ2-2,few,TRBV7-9,CASTSGQTNTGELFF
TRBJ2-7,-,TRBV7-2,CARSLDTGEQYF
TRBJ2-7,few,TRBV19,CASSIATGESYEQYF
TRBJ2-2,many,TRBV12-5,CASGDSGENTGELFF
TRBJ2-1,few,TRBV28,CASSFRGLHNEQFF
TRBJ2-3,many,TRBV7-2,CASSTVAGWADTQYF
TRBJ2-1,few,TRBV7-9,CASSPTSGDRGYHEQFF
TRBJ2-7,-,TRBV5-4,CASSLGLAGPGGREQYF
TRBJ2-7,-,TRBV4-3,CASSQDRGGDKYEQYF
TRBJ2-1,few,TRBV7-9,CASSPLRGEQFF
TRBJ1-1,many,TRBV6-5,CASSYGTANTEAFF
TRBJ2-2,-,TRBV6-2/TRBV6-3,CASRITRLAGGLNAGELFF
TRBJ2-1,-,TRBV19,CASSPGPMNSYNEQFF
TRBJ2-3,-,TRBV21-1,CASSKICEDTQYF
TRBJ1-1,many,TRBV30,CAWIEDRASEAFF
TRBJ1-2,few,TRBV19,CASSPYNYGYTF
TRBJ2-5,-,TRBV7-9,CASSNGETQYF
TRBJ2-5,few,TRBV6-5,CASTQGETQYF
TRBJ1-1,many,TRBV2,CASRDRGGLAFF
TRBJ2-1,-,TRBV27,CATSFSGRGGEQFF
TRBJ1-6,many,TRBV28,CASLHGGGSPLHF